This T cell receptor beta chain came from a study of cytomegalovirus exposure and HLA in healthy donors. General observations from the study: Researchers catalogued 150 or so TCR beta chains as cytomegalovirus-associated. In an earlier analysis, most TCR beta V segments were productive about 87% or about 30% of the time.

Primers: 60 Vbeta forward and 13 Jbeta reverse. Profiling relied on immunoSEQ multiplex PCR, and the TCRdb table lists in-frame clones only, not all of them. The table records more than 60,000 clones, approximately 69% of them present only once. Germline V gene lookup returns CDR1 SGHRS and CDR2 YFSETQ. After removal of 4 bases from V and 4 bases from J, the junction contained 5 bases not matched to a gene. CDR3 size: 14 residues. Points on this clone: The antigen is not known.

This TCR was recovered from a man between 40 and 49 years old in good health and CMV-seropositive. Specimen: PBMCs. V and J are TRBV5-1 and TRBJ1-5; 7 bases are shared with TRBD1. The CDR3 here is CASSPGQHNQPQHF. Here the CDR3 DNA reads TGCGCCAGCAGCCCGGGACAGCATAATCAGCCCCAGCATTTT.